The rows below give T cell receptor beta chains drawn from one sample of a study of CD8+CD57+ T cells in acquired aplastic anemia. TCRdb analysed the reads with MiXCR anew, one entry per CDR3 protein. The sample consists of approximately 40,000 distinct CDR3 sequences, about 63% of them appearing once. Specimen: sorted CD4+, CD8+, or CD8+CD57+ T cells (not recorded which) from PBMCs. The source is a human donor with aplastic anemia. Each CDR3 is given with its conserved first and last residue. Fields, in order: D gene, J gene, CDR3 length, clone size, V gene, CDR3 protein, CDR3 DNA. The D gene is left open where the match is weak. Only some rows state a clone size, as once, few, many or a class for expanded clones.

d_call: NA
j_call: TRBJ1-2
cdr3_length: 13
clone_size: NA
v_call: TRBV19
cdr3_aa: CASSRTAWRGYTF
cdr3_nt: TGTGCCAGTAGTAGGACGGCCTGGAGGGGCTACACCTTC

d_call: TRBD1
j_call: TRBJ1-1
cdr3_length: 16
clone_size: few
v_call: TRBV20-1
cdr3_aa: CSAVGDRGSMNTEAFF
cdr3_nt: TGCAGTGCTGTCGGGGACAGGGGCTCCATGAACACTGAAGCTTTCTTT

d_call: NA
j_call: TRBJ2-1
cdr3_length: 13
clone_size: many
v_call: TRBV19
cdr3_aa: CASSMGGENEQFF
cdr3_nt: TGTGCCAGTAGTATGGGGGGCGAAAATGAGCAGTTCTTC

d_call: NA
j_call: TRBJ2-7
cdr3_length: 14
clone_size: once
v_call: TRBV4-3
cdr3_aa: CASSQGTDSYEQYF
cdr3_nt: TGCGCCAGCAGCCAGGGGACCGATTCCTACGAGCAGTACTTC

d_call: NA
j_call: TRBJ1-3
cdr3_length: 14
clone_size: NA
v_call: TRBV15
cdr3_aa: CATSRGSSGNTIYF
cdr3_nt: TGTGCCACCAGCAGAGGCAGCTCTGGAAACACCATATATTTT

d_call: NA
j_call: TRBJ2-7
cdr3_length: 13
clone_size: NA
v_call: TRBV24-1
cdr3_aa: CATTSWGTYEQYF
cdr3_nt: TGTGCCACCACATCGTGGGGGACCTACGAGCAGTACTTC

d_call: NA
j_call: TRBJ2-2
cdr3_length: 15
clone_size: NA
v_call: TRBV19
cdr3_aa: CASSMVGARTGELFF
cdr3_nt: TGTGCCAGTAGTATGGTAGGGGCGAGGACCGGGGAGCTGTTTTTT

d_call: TRBD2
j_call: TRBJ2-2
cdr3_length: 14
clone_size: NA
v_call: TRBV20-1
cdr3_aa: CSATGGTNTGELFF
cdr3_nt: TGCAGTGCGACCGGGGGGACGAACACCGGGGAGCTGTTTTTT

d_call: NA
j_call: TRBJ2-5
cdr3_length: 14
clone_size: NA
v_call: TRBV25-1
cdr3_aa: CASSEMAGEETQYF
cdr3_nt: TGTGCCAGCAGTGAAATGGCAGGGGAGGAGACCCAGTACTTC

d_call: TRBD2
j_call: TRBJ2-5
cdr3_length: 14
clone_size: NA
v_call: TRBV25-1
cdr3_aa: CATSDGLDAETQYF
cdr3_nt: TGTGCCACCAGTGATGGACTAGATGCGGAGACCCAGTACTTC

d_call: TRBD1
j_call: TRBJ2-6
cdr3_length: 16
clone_size: many
v_call: TRBV10-1
cdr3_aa: CASSGTGESGANVLTF
cdr3_nt: TGCGCCAGCAGTGGGACAGGGGAATCTGGGGCCAACGTCCTGACTTTC

d_call: NA
j_call: TRBJ1-4
cdr3_length: 13
clone_size: NA
v_call: TRBV19
cdr3_aa: CASSISMGEKLFF
cdr3_nt: TGTGCCAGTAGTATATCAATGGGCGAAAAACTGTTTTTT

d_call: NA
j_call: TRBJ2-5
cdr3_length: 10
clone_size: NA
v_call: TRBV15
cdr3_aa: CATGEETQYF
cdr3_nt: TGTGCCACCGGGGAAGAGACCCAGTACTTC

d_call: NA
j_call: TRBJ1-3
cdr3_length: 15
clone_size: few
v_call: TRBV15
cdr3_aa: CATSRRGTSGNTIYF
cdr3_nt: TGTGCCACCAGCAGACGGGGGACATCTGGAAACACCATATATTTT

d_call: NA
j_call: TRBJ1-1
cdr3_length: 12
clone_size: NA
v_call: TRBV7-9
cdr3_aa: CASSLDRAEAFF
cdr3_nt: TGTGCCAGCAGCTTAGACAGGGCTGAAGCTTTCTTT

d_call: NA
j_call: TRBJ2-1
cdr3_length: 12
clone_size: NA
v_call: TRBV29-1
cdr3_aa: CSVNVGTYEQFF
cdr3_nt: TGCAGCGTGAACGTTGGAACGTATGAGCAGTTCTTC

d_call: TRBD1
j_call: TRBJ1-2
cdr3_length: 12
clone_size: many
v_call: TRBV2
cdr3_aa: CASPDRAYGYTF
cdr3_nt: TGTGCCAGCCCTGACAGGGCCTATGGCTACACCTTC

d_call: TRBD2
j_call: TRBJ2-1
cdr3_length: 20
clone_size: few
v_call: TRBV12-3/TRBV12-4
cdr3_aa: CAGSLRLAGGPTFPYNEQFF
cdr3_nt: TGTGCCGGCAGTTTACGACTAGCGGGGGGGCCGACTTTCCCTTACAATGAGCAGTTCTTC

d_call: NA
j_call: TRBJ1-4
cdr3_length: 16
clone_size: NA
v_call: TRBV4-2
cdr3_aa: CASSPQQGPNNEKLFF
cdr3_nt: TGTGCCAGCAGCCCACAACAGGGACCGAATAATGAAAAACTGTTTTTT

d_call: TRBD1
j_call: TRBJ2-7
cdr3_length: 14
clone_size: few
v_call: TRBV10-3
cdr3_aa: CAIGRDRAGYEQYF
cdr3_nt: TGTGCCATCGGACGGGACAGGGCCGGCTACGAGCAGTACTTC

d_call: TRBD1
j_call: TRBJ2-3
cdr3_length: 14
clone_size: NA
v_call: TRBV15
cdr3_aa: CATSTQGLTDTQYF
cdr3_nt: TGTGCCACCAGCACACAGGGGTTGACAGATACGCAGTATTTT

d_call: TRBD1
j_call: TRBJ2-7
cdr3_length: 15
clone_size: NA
v_call: TRBV7-3
cdr3_aa: CASSLRPGGTYEQYF
cdr3_nt: TGTGCCAGCAGCTTAAGGCCAGGGGGTACCTACGAGCAGTACTTC

d_call: TRBD1
j_call: TRBJ1-2
cdr3_length: 13
clone_size: NA
v_call: TRBV2
cdr3_aa: CASSEGTGQGYTF
cdr3_nt: TGTGCCAGCAGTGAAGGGACAGGGCAAGGCTACACCTTC

d_call: TRBD1
j_call: TRBJ2-7
cdr3_length: 15
clone_size: NA
v_call: TRBV24-1
cdr3_aa: CATSDSGQRPYEQYF
cdr3_nt: TGTGCCACCAGTGATTCGGGACAGAGACCCTACGAGCAGTACTTC

d_call: TRBD1
j_call: TRBJ1-4
cdr3_length: 15
clone_size: once
v_call: TRBV5-5
cdr3_aa: CASSLAGTGSEKLFF
cdr3_nt: TGTGCCAGCAGCTTGGCCGGGACAGGGTCAGAAAAACTGTTTTTT

d_call: NA
j_call: TRBJ1-2
cdr3_length: 13
clone_size: few
v_call: TRBV2
cdr3_aa: CASSDGVDYGYTF
cdr3_nt: TGTGCCAGCAGTGACGGGGTGGACTATGGCTACACCTTC

d_call: NA
j_call: TRBJ2-7
cdr3_length: 13
clone_size: NA
v_call: TRBV25-1
cdr3_aa: CASSRTEDYEQYF
cdr3_nt: TGTGCCAGCAGTAGGACGGAGGACTACGAGCAGTACTTC